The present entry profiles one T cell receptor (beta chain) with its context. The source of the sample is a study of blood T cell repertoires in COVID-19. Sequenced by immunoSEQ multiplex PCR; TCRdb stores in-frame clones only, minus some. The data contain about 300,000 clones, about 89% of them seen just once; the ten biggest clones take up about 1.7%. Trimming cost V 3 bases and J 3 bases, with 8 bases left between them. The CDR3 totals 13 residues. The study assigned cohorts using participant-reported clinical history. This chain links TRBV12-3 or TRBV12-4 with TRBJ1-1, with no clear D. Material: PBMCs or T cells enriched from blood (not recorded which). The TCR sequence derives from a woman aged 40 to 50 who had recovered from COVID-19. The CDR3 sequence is CASSFRSDTEAFF. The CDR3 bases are TGTGCCAGCAGTTTCCGGTCTGACACTGAAGCTTTCTTT.